Below, one T cell receptor (beta chain) is given with its context. The CDR3 covers 15 residues. Trimming cost V 5 bases and J 3 bases, with 14 bases left between them. Germline loops: CDR1 SGHAT, CDR2 FQNNGV. The sample belongs to a study of blood T cell repertoires in COVID-19. Study information: The United States, Italy and Spain provided the acute and convalescent COVID-19 samples.

TCRdb's table, derived via immunoSEQ multiplex PCR, lists solely in-frame clones and lacks some. The table records approximately 110,000 clones, just under 90% of them present only once. The material sequenced was peripheral blood. V usage is TRBV11-2 and J usage is TRBJ1-3, with a tentative D call TRBD1 (5 bases). The sequence came from a woman between 45 and 60 years old with acute or convalescent COVID-19. The CDR3 region has the DNA TGTGCCAGCAGCGCCAGGGTATTCAATGGAAACACCATATATTTT. Translating gives CASSARVFNGNTIYF. Full variable domain (remainder filled in from reference TRBV11-2 and TRBJ1-3): EAGVAQSPRYKIIEKRQSVAFWCNPISGHATLYWYQQILGQGPKLLIQFQNNGVVDDSQLPKDRFSAERLKGVDSTLKIQPAKLEDSAVYLCASSARVFNGNTIYFGEGSWLTVV.